The sample holds one count of the clone carrying this TCR beta chain. Primers: 60 Vbeta forward and 13 Jbeta reverse. Sequencing used immunoSEQ multiplex PCR; TCRdb keeps in-frame clones, though not all of them. This sample has tens of thousands of clones, with 81% found just once. The CDR3 totals 14 residues. Trimming shortened V by 7 bases and J by 1 base, and 12 bases separated the two germline ends. CDR1 and CDR2 from the germline V gene are SGHTS and YDEGEE. The data derive from a study of cytomegalovirus exposure and HLA in healthy donors. The chain couples TRBV5-8 to TRBJ1-5, with D unresolved. Sequencing input: PBMCs. The sequence derives from a man aged 50-59 years in good health and CMV-seronegative. CDR3: CASQSGLSNQPQHF. CDR3 bases: TGTGCCAGCCAGTCAGGTCTAAGCAATCAGCCCCAGCATTTT.